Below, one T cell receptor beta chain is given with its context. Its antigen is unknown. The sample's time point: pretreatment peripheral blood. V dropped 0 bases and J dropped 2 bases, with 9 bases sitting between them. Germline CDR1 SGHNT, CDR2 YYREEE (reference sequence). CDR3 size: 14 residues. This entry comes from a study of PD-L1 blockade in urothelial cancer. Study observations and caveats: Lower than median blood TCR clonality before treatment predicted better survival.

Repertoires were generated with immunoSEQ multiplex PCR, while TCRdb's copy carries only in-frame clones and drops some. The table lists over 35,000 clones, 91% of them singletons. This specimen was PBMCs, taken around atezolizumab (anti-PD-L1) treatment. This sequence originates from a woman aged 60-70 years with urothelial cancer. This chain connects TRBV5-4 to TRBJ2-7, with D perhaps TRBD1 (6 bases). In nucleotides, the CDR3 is TGTGCCAGCAGCTTGGAAAACAGGGCCTACGAGCAGTACTTC. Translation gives CASSLENRAYEQYF.